Each of the 17 T cell receptor beta chains below was sequenced from the same sample in a study of T-cell reconstitution after alpha-beta-depleted transplantation in children. During its preparation, the TCRbeta library received unique molecular identifiers. MiXCR, run by TCRdb on the PCR reads, gives a single entry per CDR3 protein. The data contain hundreds of thousands of distinct CDR3 sequences, about 17% of them singletons. Sequencing used PBMCs, mostly from graft donor cells, obtained 360 days after TCRalphabeta/CD19-depleted stem cell transplant. All receptors derive from a boy under two years old who had a stem cell transplant for Wiskott-Aldrich syndrome, so the T cells may come from the graft donor.

The V gene is TRBV30, the J gene TRBJ2-1; tentatively, D is TRBD2 (5 bases). The CDR3 consists of 12 residues. V was shortened by 2 bases and J by 7 bases, with 9 bases between the two germline ends. Germline lookup yields CDR1 GTSNPN and CDR2 SVGIG (reference sequence). CDR3 residues: CAWSFSVNEQFF. The DNA of the CDR3 is TGTGCCTGGAGTTTTAGCGTAAATGAGCAGTTCTTC.

This sequence joins TRBV29-1 and TRBJ2-7; 8 nucleotides line up with TRBD1. The CDR3 loop spans 12 amino acids. With 5 bases clipped from V and 6 bases from J, the junction kept 6 bases outside the gene matches. The germline V gene encodes CDR1 SQVTM and CDR2 ANQGSEA. CDR3 region: CSVFTGGREQYF. The CDR3 bases are TGCAGCGTTTTTACAGGGGGTCGCGAGCAGTACTTC.

The rearrangement links TRBV7-8 to TRBJ1-5; D may be TRBD1 (6 bases). The CDR3 has 16 residues. V was clipped by 5 bases and J by 3 bases, with 17 bases between them. Germline V lookup: CDR1 SGHVS, CDR2 FQNEAQ. Here the CDR3 DNA reads TGTGCCAGCAGCCCAGGGGTCGGTTTGTACAATCAGCCCCAGCATTTT. Protein product: CASSPGVGLYNQPQHF.

This clonotype was seen a few times. The V call is TRBV30, the J call TRBJ1-6; D is undetermined. Germline lookup yields CDR1 GTSNPN and CDR2 SVGIG (reference sequence). The CDR3 has 14 residues. V shed 3 bases and J shed 3 bases, with 9 bases lying between them. CDR3 sequence reads: CAWRFAVYNSPLHF. The CDR3 nucleotides read TGTGCCTGGAGATTTGCCGTCTATAATTCACCCCTCCACTTT.

V and J are TRBV20-1 and TRBJ1-5; D is uncertain. The CDR3 runs to 16 residues. V gave up 3 bases and J gave up 0 bases, with 15 bases separating them. Germline V CDR1 and CDR2: DFQATT, SNEGSKA (reference sequence). CDR3 loop: CSARKAGDYSNQPQHF. CDR3 DNA sequence: TGCAGTGCTAGGAAGGCAGGAGATTATAGCAATCAGCCCCAGCATTTT.

This sequence joins TRBV7-2 and TRBJ2-1; D possibly corresponds to TRBD1 (6 bases). Germline assignment: CDR1 SGHTA and CDR2 FQGNSA. V was shortened by 7 bases and J by 4 bases, with 23 bases between the two germline ends. The CDR3 runs 17 residues. CDR3 amino acids: CASIRGPGQGRYNEQFF. The CDR3, as DNA: TGTGCCAGCATCCGAGGCCCTGGGCAGGGGAGATACAATGAGCAGTTCTTC.

This clonotype was observed a handful of times. Here the CDR3 DNA reads TGTGCCAGCAAGGGGGATGGGACAGCCCTGAGCACTGAAGCTTTCTTT. Residues: CASKGDGTALSTEAFF. The V call is TRBV6-2 or TRBV6-3, the J call TRBJ1-1; 7 positions match TRBD1. CDR1 and CDR2 from the germline V gene are MNHEY and SVGEGT. J was trimmed by 4 bases and V by 7 bases; bases with no gene match: 15. The CDR3 covers 16 residues.

This clonotype has just a few counts. The chain uses TRBV20-1 and TRBJ2-7, with 11 bases matching TRBD1. The CDR3 extends over 14 amino acids. Trimming took 3 bases from V and 3 from J; bases not matched to a gene: 4. CDR1 and CDR2 from the germline V gene are DFQATT and SNEGSKA (reference sequence). The CDR3 bases are TGCAGTGCTAGGAGGGACAGGGGGGTCTACGAGCAGTACTTC. This encodes CSARRDRGVYEQYF.

This clonotype was observed once. The rearrangement links TRBV24-1 to TRBJ2-3; D might be TRBD1 or TRBD2, each matching 6 bases. Germline CDR1 reads KGHDR; CDR2 reads SFDVKD. The CDR3 covers 18 residues. V was trimmed by 5 bases and J by 4 bases, leaving 24 bases between them. CDR3 nucleotides: TGTGCCACCAGTGCCCCTGGTTCCGGGGGCATGTCCGCAGATACGCAGTATTTT. It codes for CATSAPGSGGMSADTQYF.

This clonotype showed up just a few times. CDR3 residues: CASRPPRKLYNEQFF. DNA for the CDR3: TGCGCCAGCAGACCACCCAGAAAGCTCTACAATGAGCAGTTCTTC. The chain is built from TRBV5-1 and TRBJ2-1; no clear D. Deletions cut 5 bases from V and 3 bases from J, with 15 bases between. The CDR3 is 15 amino acids. The germline CDR1 and CDR2 sequences are SGHRS and YFSETQ.

This clonotype came up a few times. This chain links TRBV7-2 with TRBJ2-3; 9 positions agree with TRBD2. CDR1 and CDR2 from the germline V gene are SGHTA and FQGNSA. With 3 bases clipped from V and 5 bases from J, the junction kept 15 bases outside the gene matches. This CDR3 is 18 amino acids long. This CDR3 reads CASSLRGLAGGRGDTQYF. The CDR3 DNA reads as TGTGCCAGCAGCTTGCGAGGCCTGGCGGGGGGGCGCGGAGATACGCAGTATTTT. The whole variable domain, remainder taken from reference TRBV7-2 and TRBJ2-3, is GAGVSQSPSNKVTEKGKDVELRCDPISGHTALYWYRQSLGQGLEFLIYFQGNSAPDKSGLPSDRFSAERTGGSVSTLTIQRTQQEDSAVYLCASSLRGLAGGRGDTQYFGPGTRLTVL.

The chain couples TRBV2 to TRBJ2-3, with 7 bases that match TRBD1. There are 14 residues in the CDR3. Losses at the gene ends were 7 bases for V and 3 bases for J; bases not matched to a gene: 7. Germline V lookup: CDR1 SNHLY, CDR2 FYNNEI. The CDR3: CASMIDRATDTQYF. DNA of the CDR3: TGTGCCAGCATGATCGACAGGGCAACAGATACGCAGTATTTT.

This chain uses TRBV2 with TRBJ2-4; no definite D call. V dropped 2 bases and J dropped 15 bases, with 14 bases sitting between them. The CDR3 covers 12 residues. Germline loops: CDR1 SNHLY, CDR2 FYNNEI. CDR3 sequence reads: CASSEIGRELYF. CDR3 DNA sequence: TGTGCCAGCAGTGAAATCGGCAGAGAGTTGTACTTC.

This clonotype was found a few times. The rearrangement uses TRBV24-1 and TRBJ2-1, with D unresolved. V lost 5 bases and J lost 5, with 9 bases in between. This CDR3 is built from 13 residues. Germline V gene sequence: CDR1 KGHDR, CDR2 SFDVKD. CDR3 nucleotides: TGTGCCACCAGTGGCCAGGTGAACAATGAGCAGTTCTTC. Amino acids: CATSGQVNNEQFF.

The rearrangement uses TRBV4-2 and TRBJ2-7, with 8 bases identical to TRBD1. Germline-derived CDR1 and CDR2 are LGHNA and YNFKEQ. The junction had 12 bases not matched to a gene; V was cut back by 4 bases and J by 4 bases. CDR3 size: 16 residues. The CDR3 DNA sequence: TGTGCCAGCAGCCCCCTAGCAGACAGGGGAGATTACGAGCAGTACTTC. Its translation is CASSPLADRGDYEQYF.

For the CDR3, the DNA is TGCGCCAGCAGCTGGGGACTAGCGGGGGGGTGGGACAATGAGCAGTTCTTC. It specifies CASSWGLAGGWDNEQFF. This chain uses TRBV5-1 with TRBJ2-1; 16 nucleotides agree with TRBD2. V was clipped by 3 bases and J by 5 bases; unmatched bases: 5. Germline V gene sequence: CDR1 SGHRS, CDR2 YFSETQ. This CDR3 contains 17 residues.

The rearrangement joins TRBV5-1 to TRBJ2-3; TRBD2 agrees at 8 bases. This CDR3 has 16 residues. CDR1 is SGHRS and CDR2 is YFSETQ in the germline V gene. V gave up 3 bases and J gave up 0 bases; unmatched junction bases: 6. CDR3 region: CASSSGLAVSTDTQYF. The CDR3 DNA is TGCGCCAGCAGCTCTGGACTAGCAGTCAGCACAGATACGCAGTATTTT.